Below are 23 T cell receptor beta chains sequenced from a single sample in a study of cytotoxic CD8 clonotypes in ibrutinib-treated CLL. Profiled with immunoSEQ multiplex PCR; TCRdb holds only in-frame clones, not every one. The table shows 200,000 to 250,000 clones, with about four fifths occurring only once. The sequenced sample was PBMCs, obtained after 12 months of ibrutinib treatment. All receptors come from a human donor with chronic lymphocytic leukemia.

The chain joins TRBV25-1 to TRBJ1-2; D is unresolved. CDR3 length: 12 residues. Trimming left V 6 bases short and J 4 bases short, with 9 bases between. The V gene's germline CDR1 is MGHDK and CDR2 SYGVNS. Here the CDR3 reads CASRGLRYGYTF. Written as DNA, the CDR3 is TGTGCCAGCAGGGGTCTTCGCTATGGCTACACCTTC.

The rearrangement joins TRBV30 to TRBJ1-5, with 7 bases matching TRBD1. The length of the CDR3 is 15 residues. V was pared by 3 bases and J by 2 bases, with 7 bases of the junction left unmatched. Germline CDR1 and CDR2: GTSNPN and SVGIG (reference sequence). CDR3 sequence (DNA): TGTGCCTGGAGGTTAAGGGGGCTCGGCAATCAGCCCCAGCATTTT. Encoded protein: CAWRLRGLGNQPQHF.

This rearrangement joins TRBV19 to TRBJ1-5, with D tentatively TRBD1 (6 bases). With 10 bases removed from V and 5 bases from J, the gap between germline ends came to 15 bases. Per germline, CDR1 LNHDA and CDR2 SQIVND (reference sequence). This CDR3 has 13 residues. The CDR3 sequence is CATSTGSYQPQHF. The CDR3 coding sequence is TGTGCCACCTCTACAGGGTCCTATCAGCCCCAGCATTTT. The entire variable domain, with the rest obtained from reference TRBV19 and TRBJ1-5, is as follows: DGGITQSPKYLFRKEGQNVTLSCEQNLNHDAMYWYRQDPGQGLRLIYYSQIVNDFQKGDIAEGYSVSREKKESFPLTVTSAQKNPTAFYLCATSTGSYQPQHFGDGTRLSIL.

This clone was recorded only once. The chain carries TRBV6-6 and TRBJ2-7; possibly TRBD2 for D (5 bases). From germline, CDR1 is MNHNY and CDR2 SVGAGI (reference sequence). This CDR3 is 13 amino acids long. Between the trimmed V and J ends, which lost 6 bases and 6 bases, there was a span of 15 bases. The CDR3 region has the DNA TGTGCCAGCAGGTCCCGTACCGAGGGCGAGCAGTACTTC. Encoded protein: CASRSRTEGEQYF.

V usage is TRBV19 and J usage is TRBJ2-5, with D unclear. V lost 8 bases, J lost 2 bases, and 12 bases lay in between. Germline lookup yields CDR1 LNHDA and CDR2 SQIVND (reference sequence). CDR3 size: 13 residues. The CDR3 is CASRKGRQETQYF. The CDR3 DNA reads TGTGCCAGTCGGAAGGGAAGGCAAGAGACCCAGTACTTC. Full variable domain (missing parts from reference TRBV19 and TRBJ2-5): DGGITQSPKYLFRKEGQNVTLSCEQNLNHDAMYWYRQDPGQGLRLIYYSQIVNDFQKGDIAEGYSVSREKKESFPLTVTSAQKNPTAFYLCASRKGRQETQYFGPGTRLLVL.

CDR3: CASSSTGGQFF. The CDR3 coding sequence is TGCGCCAGCAGCTCTACAGGGGGTCAGTTCTTC. The chain links TRBV5-1 to TRBJ2-1; 8 positions match TRBD1. The CDR3 has 11 amino acids. V shed 3 bases, J shed 13 bases, and the junction held 3 bases outside the gene matches. Germline assignment: CDR1 SGHRS and CDR2 YFSETQ.

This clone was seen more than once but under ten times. The CDR3 loop reads CASSDGMNTEAFF. For the CDR3, the DNA is TGTGCCAGCAGTGACGGGATGAACACTGAAGCTTTCTTT. This chain uses TRBV2 with TRBJ1-1; no clear D. The CDR3 loop spans 13 amino acids. V gave up 3 bases and J gave up 0 bases, with 5 bases separating them. Germline V lookup: CDR1 SNHLY, CDR2 FYNNEI. Complete variable domain (other parts from reference TRBV2 and TRBJ1-1): EPEVTQTPSHQVTQMGQEVILRCVPISNHLYFYWYRQILGQKVEFLVSFYNNEISEKSEIFDDQFSVERPDGSNFTLKIRSTKLEDSAMYFCASSDGMNTEAFFGQGTRLTVV.

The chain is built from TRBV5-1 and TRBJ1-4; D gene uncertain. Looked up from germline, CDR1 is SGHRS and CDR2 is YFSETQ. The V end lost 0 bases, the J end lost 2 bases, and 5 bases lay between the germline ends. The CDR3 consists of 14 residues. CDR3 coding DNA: TGCGCCAGCAGCTTGGCCAGCACTAATGAAAAACTGTTTTTT. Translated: CASSLASTNEKLFF.

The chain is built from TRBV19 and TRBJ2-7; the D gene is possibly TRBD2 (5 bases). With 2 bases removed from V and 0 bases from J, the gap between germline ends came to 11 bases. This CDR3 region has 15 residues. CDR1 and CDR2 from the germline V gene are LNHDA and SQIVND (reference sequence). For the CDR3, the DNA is TGTGCCAGTAGTATATCTATGGGGAGCTCCTACGAGCAGTACTTC. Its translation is CASSISMGSSYEQYF. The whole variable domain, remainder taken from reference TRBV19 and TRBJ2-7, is DGGITQSPKYLFRKEGQNVTLSCEQNLNHDAMYWYRQDPGQGLRLIYYSQIVNDFQKGDIAEGYSVSREKKESFPLTVTSAQKNPTAFYLCASSISMGSSYEQYFGPGTRLTVT.

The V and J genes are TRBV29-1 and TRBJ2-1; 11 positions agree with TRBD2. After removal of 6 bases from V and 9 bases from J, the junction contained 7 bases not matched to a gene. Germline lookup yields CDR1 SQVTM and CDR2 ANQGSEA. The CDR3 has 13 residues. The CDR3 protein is CSVLPGLAAEQFF. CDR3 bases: TGCAGCGTGCTCCCGGGACTAGCGGCTGAGCAGTTCTTC.

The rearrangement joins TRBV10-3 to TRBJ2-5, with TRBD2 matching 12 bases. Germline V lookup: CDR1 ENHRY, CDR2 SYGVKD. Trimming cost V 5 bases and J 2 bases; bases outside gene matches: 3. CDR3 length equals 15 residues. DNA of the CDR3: TGTGCCATCAGTAGGACTAGCGGGGAGCAAGAGACCCAGTACTTC. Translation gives CAISRTSGEQETQYF.

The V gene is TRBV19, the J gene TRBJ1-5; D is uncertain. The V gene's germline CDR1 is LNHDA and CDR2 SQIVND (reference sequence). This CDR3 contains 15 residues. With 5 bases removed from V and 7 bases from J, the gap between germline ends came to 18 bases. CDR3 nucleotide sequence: TGTGCCAGTAGTGGCACAGTCACCGACACCCAGCCCCAGCATTTT. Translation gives CASSGTVTDTQPQHF.

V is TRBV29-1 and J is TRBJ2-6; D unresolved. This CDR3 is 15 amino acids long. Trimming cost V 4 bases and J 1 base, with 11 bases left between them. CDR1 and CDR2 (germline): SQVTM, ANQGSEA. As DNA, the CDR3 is TGCAGCGTTGGAAGGGTAGTTTCTGGGGCCAACGTCCTGACTTTC. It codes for CSVGRVVSGANVLTF.

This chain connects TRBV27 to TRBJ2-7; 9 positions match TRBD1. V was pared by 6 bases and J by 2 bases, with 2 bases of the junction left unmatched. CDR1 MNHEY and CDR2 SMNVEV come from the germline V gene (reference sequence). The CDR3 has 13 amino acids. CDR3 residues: CASRTGGTYEQYF. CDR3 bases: TGTGCCAGCAGGACAGGGGGGACCTACGAGCAGTACTTC.

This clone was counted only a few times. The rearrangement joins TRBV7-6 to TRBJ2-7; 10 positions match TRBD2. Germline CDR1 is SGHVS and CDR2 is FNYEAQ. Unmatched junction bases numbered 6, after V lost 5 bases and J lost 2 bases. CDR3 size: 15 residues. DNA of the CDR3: TGTGCCAGCAGCCCGGGACTAGCGCTTACCTACGAGCAGTACTTC. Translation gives CASSPGLALTYEQYF.

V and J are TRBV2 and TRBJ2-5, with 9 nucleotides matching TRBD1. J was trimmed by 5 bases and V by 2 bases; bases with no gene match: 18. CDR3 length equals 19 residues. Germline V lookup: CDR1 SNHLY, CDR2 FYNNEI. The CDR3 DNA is TGTGCCAGCAGTGAACCGCGGAACCGGACAGGGGATCCCCTTGAGACCCAGTACTTC. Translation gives CASSEPRNRTGDPLETQYF.

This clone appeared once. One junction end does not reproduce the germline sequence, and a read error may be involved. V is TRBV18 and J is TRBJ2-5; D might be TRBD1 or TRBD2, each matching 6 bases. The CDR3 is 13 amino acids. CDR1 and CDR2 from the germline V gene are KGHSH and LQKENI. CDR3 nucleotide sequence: TGTGCCAGCTCACCATCAGTGGGGGGCGAAGGGGACTTC. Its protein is CASSPSVGGEGDF.

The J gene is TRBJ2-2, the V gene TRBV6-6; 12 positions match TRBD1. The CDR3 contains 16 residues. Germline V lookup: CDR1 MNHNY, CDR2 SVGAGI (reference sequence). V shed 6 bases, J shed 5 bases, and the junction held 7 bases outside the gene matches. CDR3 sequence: CASRFPGQGATGELFF. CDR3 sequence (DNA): TGTGCCAGCAGGTTCCCGGGACAGGGGGCAACCGGGGAGCTGTTTTTT.

CDR3 amino acids: CASSGQKNTGELFF. The CDR3 DNA sequence: TGTGCCAGCAGTGGGCAGAAGAACACCGGGGAGCTGTTTTTT. The chain uses TRBV25-1 and TRBJ2-2; no clear D. Germline lookup yields CDR1 MGHDK and CDR2 SYGVNS. V was pared by 4 bases and J by 1 base, with 7 bases between. This CDR3 region has 14 residues.

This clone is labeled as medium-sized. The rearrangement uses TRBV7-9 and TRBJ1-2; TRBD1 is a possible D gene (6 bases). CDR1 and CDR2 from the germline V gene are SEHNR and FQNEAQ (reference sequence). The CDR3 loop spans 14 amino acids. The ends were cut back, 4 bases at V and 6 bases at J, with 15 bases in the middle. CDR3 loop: CASSSPAGVDGYTF. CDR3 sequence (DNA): TGTGCCAGCAGCTCTCCAGCAGGGGTTGATGGCTACACCTTC.

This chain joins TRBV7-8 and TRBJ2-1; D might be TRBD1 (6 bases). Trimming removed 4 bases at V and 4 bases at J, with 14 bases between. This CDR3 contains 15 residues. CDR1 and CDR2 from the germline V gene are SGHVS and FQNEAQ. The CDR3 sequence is CASSSQGSSYNEQFF. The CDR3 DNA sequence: TGTGCCAGCAGCTCCCAGGGGTCCTCTTACAATGAGCAGTTCTTC. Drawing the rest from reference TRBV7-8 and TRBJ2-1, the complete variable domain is GAGVSQSPRYKVAKRGQDVALRCDPISGHVSLFWYQQALGQGPEFLTYFQNEAQLDKSGLPSDRFFAERPEGSVSTLKIQRTQQEDSAVYLCASSSQGSSYNEQFFGPGTRLTVL.

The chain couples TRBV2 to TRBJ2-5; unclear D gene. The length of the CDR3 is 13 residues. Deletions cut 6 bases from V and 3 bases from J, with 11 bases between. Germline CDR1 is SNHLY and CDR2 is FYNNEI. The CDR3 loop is CASRDARKETQYF. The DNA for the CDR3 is TGTGCCAGCAGGGATGCTAGGAAAGAGACCCAGTACTTC.

The CDR3 is CATSDRNLQETQYF. The CDR3 bases are TGTGCCACCAGCGACAGGAACCTACAAGAGACCCAGTACTTC. The chain combines TRBV15 with TRBJ2-5; the D gene is possibly TRBD1 (6 bases). With 5 bases removed from V and 2 bases from J, the gap between germline ends came to 12 bases. Germline V gene sequence: CDR1 LNHNV, CDR2 YYDKDF (reference sequence). The CDR3 contains 14 residues.